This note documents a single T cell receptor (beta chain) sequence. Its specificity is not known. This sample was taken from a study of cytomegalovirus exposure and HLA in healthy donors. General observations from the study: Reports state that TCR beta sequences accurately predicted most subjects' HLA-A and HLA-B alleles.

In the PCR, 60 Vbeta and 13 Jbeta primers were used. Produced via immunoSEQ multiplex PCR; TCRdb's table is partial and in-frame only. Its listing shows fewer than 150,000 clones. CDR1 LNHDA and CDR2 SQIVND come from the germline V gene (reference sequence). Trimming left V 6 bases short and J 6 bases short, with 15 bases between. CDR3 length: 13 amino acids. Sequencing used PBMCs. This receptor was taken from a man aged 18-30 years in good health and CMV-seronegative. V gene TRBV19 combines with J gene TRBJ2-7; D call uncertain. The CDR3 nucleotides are TGTGCCAGTAGGCCGGGTCCCGTGGGCGAGCAGTACTTC. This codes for CASRPGPVGEQYF. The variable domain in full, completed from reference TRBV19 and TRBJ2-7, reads DGGITQSPKYLFRKEGQNVTLSCEQNLNHDAMYWYRQDPGQGLRLIYYSQIVNDFQKGDIAEGYSVSREKKESFPLTVTSAQKNPTAFYLCASRPGPVGEQYFGPGTRLTVT.